This T cell receptor (beta chain) comes out of a study of T cells in Graves' hyperthyroidism and ophthalmopathy. Template material for amplifying TCR beta CDR3 regions consisted of RNA transcripts. RT-PCR in the first round (using the HTBI primer set) targeted the TCR CDR3. In TCRdb, the multiplex PCR reads were re-called with MiXCR into one record per CDR3 protein. This table holds 610,000 or so distinct CDR3 sequences, roughly 46% found once. Graves' hyperthyroidism was deemed stable absent ophthalmopathy progression within 18 months. Newly diagnosed patients aged 18 to 65 had hyperthyroidism of under 2 months' duration. Together with thyroid ultrasound, orbital computed tomography, serum thyroxine and TRAb, clinical symptoms were used for diagnoses. The CDR3 runs to 17 residues. CDR1 and CDR2 from the germline V gene are KGHDR and SFDVKD. V lost 11 bases to trimming and J lost 3 bases; unmatched junction nucleotides: 14.

The sample comprised peripheral blood or thyroid tissue (not recorded which). This sequence was found in a young woman with Graves' hyperthyroidism. The rearrangement links TRBV24-1 to TRBJ2-6; TRBD1 aligns across 8 bases. The CDR3 loop is CANLNPQGARGANVLTF. CDR3 nucleotides: TGTGCCAACCTTAACCCTCAGGGGGCGCGTGGGGCCAACGTCCTGACTTTC.